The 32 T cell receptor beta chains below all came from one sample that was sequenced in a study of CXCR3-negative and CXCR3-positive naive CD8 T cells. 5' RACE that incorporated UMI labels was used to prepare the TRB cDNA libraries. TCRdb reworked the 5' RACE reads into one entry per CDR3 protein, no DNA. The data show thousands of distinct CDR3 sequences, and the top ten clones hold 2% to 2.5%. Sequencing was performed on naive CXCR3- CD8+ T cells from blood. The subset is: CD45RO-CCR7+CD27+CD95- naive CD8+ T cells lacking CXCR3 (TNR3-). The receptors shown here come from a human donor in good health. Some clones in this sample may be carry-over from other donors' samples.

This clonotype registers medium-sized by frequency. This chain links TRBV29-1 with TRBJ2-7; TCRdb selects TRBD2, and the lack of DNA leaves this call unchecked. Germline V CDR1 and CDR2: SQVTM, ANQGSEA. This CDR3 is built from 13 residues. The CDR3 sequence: CSVETSGPYEQYF.

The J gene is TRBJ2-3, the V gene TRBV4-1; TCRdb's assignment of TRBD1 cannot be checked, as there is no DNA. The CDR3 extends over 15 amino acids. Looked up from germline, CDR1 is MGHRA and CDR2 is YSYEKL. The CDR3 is CASSQDWGRSDTQYF.

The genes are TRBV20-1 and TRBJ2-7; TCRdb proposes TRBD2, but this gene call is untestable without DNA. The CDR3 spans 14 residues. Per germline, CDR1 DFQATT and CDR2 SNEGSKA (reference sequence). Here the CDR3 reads CSARISGRANEQYF.

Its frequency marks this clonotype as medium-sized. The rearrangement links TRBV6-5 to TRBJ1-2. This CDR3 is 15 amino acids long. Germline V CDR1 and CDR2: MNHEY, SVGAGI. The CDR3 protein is CASSYFDGTNYGYTF.

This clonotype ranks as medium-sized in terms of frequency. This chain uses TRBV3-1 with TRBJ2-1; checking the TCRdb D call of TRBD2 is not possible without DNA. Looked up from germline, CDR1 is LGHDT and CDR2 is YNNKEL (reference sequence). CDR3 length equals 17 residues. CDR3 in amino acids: CASSQVTAGAQYNEQFF.

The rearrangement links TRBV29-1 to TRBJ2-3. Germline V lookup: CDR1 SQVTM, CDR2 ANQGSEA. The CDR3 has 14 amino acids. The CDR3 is CSVPQHTSTDTQYF.

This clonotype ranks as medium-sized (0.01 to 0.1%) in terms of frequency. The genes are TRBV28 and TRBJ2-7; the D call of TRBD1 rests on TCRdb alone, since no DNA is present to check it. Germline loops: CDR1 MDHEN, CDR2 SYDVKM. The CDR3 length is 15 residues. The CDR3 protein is CASSLSPGGPYEQYF.

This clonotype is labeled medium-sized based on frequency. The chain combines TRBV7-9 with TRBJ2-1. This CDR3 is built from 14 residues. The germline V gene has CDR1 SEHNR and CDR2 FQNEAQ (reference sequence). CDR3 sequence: CASSLGTPDNEQFF.

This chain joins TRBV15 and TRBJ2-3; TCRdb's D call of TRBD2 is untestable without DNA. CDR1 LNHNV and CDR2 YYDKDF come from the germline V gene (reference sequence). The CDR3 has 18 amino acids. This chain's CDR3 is CATSRVGTSGRDTDTQYF.

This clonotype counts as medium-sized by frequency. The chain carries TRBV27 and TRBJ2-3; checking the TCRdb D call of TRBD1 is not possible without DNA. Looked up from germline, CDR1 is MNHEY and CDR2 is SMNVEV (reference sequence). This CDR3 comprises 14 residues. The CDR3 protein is CASSLGLGGDTQYF.

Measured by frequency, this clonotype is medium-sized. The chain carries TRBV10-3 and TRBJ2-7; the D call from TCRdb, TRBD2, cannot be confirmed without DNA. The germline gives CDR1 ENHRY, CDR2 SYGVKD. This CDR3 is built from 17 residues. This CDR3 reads CAISERSSAEIPYEQYF.

The CDR3: CASTPLRGVNEKLFF. This chain uses TRBV6-2 or TRBV6-3 with TRBJ1-4; TCRdb outputs TRBD1, but without DNA this stays unchecked. CDR1 is MNHEY and CDR2 is SVGEGT in the germline V gene. The CDR3 covers 15 residues.

The CDR3: CSIPEGDSTDTQYF. J is TRBJ2-3 and V is TRBV29-1; the TCRdb call, TRBD1, lacks DNA for checking. From germline, CDR1 is SQVTM and CDR2 ANQGSEA. This CDR3 spans 14 amino acids.

CDR3 residues: CASSALRGVEQFF. This chain links TRBV19 with TRBJ2-1; TCRdb indicates TRBD1, and absent DNA this call remains unverified. Germline values: CDR1 LNHDA, CDR2 SQIVND (reference sequence). The CDR3 consists of 13 residues. Together with reference TRBV19 and TRBJ2-1, the CDR3 gives the full variable domain: DGGITQSPKYLFRKEGQNVTLSCEQNLNHDAMYWYRQDPGQGLRLIYYSQIVNDFQKGDIAEGYSVSREKKESFPLTVTSAQKNPTAFYLCASSALRGVEQFFGPGTRLTVL.

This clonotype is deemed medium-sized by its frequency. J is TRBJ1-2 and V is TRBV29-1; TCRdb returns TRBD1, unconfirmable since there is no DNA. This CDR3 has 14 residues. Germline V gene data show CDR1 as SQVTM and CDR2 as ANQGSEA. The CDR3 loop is CSVEGTENSYGYTF.

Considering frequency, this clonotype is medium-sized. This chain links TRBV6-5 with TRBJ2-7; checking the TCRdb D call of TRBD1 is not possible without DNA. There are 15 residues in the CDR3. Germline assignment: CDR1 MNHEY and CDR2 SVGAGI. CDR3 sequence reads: CASSPLREISYEQYF.

The CDR3 here is CASRGDQAYEQYF. V and J are TRBV3-1 and TRBJ2-7; TCRdb lists TRBD1, though no DNA is available to test this call. The germline V gene encodes CDR1 LGHDT and CDR2 YNNKEL (reference sequence). The CDR3 contains 13 residues.

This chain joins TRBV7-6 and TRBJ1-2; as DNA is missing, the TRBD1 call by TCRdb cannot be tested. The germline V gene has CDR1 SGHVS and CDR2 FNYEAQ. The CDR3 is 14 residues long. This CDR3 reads CASTPLDSNYGYTF.

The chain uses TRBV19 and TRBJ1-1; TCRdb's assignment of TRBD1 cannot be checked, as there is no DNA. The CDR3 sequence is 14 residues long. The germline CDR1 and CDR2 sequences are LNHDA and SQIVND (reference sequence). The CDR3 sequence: CASKGAIINTEAFF.

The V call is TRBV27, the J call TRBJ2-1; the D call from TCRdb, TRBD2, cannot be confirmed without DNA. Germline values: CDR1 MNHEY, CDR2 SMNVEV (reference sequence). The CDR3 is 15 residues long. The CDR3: CASSFGPSSYNEQFF.

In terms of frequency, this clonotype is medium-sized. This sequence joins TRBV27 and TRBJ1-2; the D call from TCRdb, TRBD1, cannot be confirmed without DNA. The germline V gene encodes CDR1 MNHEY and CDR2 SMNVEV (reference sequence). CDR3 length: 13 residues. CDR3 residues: CASSSQGIYGYTF.

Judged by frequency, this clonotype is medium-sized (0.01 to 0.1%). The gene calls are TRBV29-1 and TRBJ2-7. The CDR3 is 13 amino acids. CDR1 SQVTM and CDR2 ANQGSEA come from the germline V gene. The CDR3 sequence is CSVEITESYEQYF.

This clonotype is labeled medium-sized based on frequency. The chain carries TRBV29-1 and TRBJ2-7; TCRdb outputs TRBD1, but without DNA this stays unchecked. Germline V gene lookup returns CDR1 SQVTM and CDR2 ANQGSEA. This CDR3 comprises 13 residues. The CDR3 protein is CSVEETGGYEQYF.

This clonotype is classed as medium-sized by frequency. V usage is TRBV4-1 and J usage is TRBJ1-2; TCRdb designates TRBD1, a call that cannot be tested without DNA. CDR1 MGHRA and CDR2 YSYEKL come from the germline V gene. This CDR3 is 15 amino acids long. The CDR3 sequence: CASSQGPLAGYGYTF.

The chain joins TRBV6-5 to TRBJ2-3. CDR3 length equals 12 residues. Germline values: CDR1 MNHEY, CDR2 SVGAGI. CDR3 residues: CASSSTTDTQYF.

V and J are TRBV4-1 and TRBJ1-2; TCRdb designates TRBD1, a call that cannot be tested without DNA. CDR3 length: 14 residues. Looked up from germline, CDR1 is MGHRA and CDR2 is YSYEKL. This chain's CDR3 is CASSQGASNYGYTF.

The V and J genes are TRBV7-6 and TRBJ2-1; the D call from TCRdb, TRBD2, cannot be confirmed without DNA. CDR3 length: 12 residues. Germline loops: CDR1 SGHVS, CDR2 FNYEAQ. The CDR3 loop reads CASRSGGDEQFF.

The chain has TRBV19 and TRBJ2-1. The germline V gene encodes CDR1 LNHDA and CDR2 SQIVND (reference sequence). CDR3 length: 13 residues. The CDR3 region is CASSPVQANEQFF.

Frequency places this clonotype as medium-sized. The CDR3 sequence: CSASLGLKMNTEAFF. This chain joins TRBV20-1 and TRBJ1-1. The CDR3 covers 15 residues. The V gene's germline CDR1 is DFQATT and CDR2 SNEGSKA (reference sequence).

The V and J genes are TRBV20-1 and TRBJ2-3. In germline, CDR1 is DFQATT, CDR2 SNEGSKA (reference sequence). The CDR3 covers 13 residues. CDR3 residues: CSASRAEADTQYF.

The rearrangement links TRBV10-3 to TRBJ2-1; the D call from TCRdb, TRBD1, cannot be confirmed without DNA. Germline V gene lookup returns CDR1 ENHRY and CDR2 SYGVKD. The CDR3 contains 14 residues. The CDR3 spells CAISEAGGVNEQFF.

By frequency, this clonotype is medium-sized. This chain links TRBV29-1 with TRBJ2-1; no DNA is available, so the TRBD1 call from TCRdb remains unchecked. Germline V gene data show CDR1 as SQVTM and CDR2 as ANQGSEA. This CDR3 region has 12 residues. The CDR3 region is CSVVDGGTEQFF.